These 19 T cell receptor beta chains were all obtained from the same sample, sequenced in a study of identical twins. TCRdb used MiXCR to reprocess the 5' RACE reads, holding one entry per CDR3 protein. The table includes 450,000 to 650,000 distinct CDR3 sequences, around 9.6% detected once. These data are also associated with another study on yellow fever vaccine responses in identical twins.

The sequenced sample was PBMCs. These receptor sequences come from a woman between 18 and 29 years old in good health.

This clonotype has ten or more counts. The V and J genes are TRBV5-1 and TRBJ2-3, with D possibly being TRBD2 (5 bases). The V gene lost 0 bases and the J gene lost 0 bases, with 8 bases spanning the gap. The CDR3 covers 15 residues. Germline-derived CDR1 and CDR2 are SGHRS and YFSETQ. Here the CDR3 reads CASSLAGKSTDTQYF. CDR3 DNA: TGCGCCAGCAGCTTGGCGGGGAAGAGCACAGATACGCAGTATTTT.

This clonotype appeared many times. The J gene is TRBJ2-1, the V gene TRBV6-4, with D uncertain. Germline values: CDR1 MRHNA, CDR2 SNTAGT. This CDR3 region has 13 residues. Trimming left V 4 bases short and J 4 bases short, with 8 bases between. The CDR3 region is CASSGTEYNEQFF. In DNA form, the CDR3 reads TGTGCCAGCAGTGGAACAGAATACAATGAGCAGTTCTTC.

The sample holds many counts of this clonotype. V usage is TRBV6-1 and J usage is TRBJ1-6, with a possible D match to TRBD1 (5 bases). Trimming took off 8 bases at V and 5 bases at J, with 16 bases between the two ends. The CDR3 has 15 residues. Germline-derived CDR1 and CDR2 are MNHNS and SASEGT. The CDR3 region is CASGIGATDNSPLHF. The CDR3 region has the DNA TGTGCCAGCGGTATAGGGGCCACCGATAATTCACCCCTCCACTTT.

This clonotype was seen a few times. CDR3 coding DNA: TGCAGTGCGAAAGAGACAGGGGGCGTTGGAGAGACCCAGTACTTC. Amino acid sequence: CSAKETGGVGETQYF. The chain uses TRBV20-1 and TRBJ2-5; TRBD1 agrees at 10 bases. The junction had 11 bases not matched to a gene; V was cut back by 6 bases and J by 4 bases. The CDR3 extends over 15 amino acids. Germline V gene data show CDR1 as DFQATT and CDR2 as SNEGSKA (reference sequence).

This clonotype has more than one count but fewer than ten. V gene TRBV7-9 combines with J gene TRBJ2-7; 9 nucleotides line up with TRBD2. Germline V gene sequence: CDR1 SEHNR, CDR2 FQNEAQ (reference sequence). V dropped 2 bases and J dropped 9; count of bases not matched to a gene: 5. There are 13 residues in the CDR3. The CDR3 protein is CASSLLAGNSQYF. The DNA for the CDR3 is TGTGCCAGCAGCTTACTAGCGGGGAATTCGCAGTACTTC. Full variable domain (outside the CDR3, taken from reference TRBV7-9 and TRBJ2-7): DTGVSQNPRHKITKRGQNVTFRCDPISEHNRLYWYRQTLGQGPEFLTYFQNEAQLEKSRLLSDRFSAERPKGSFSTLEIQRTEQGDSAMYLCASSLLAGNSQYFGPGTRLTVT.

The chain links TRBV6-2 or TRBV6-3 to TRBJ2-2; 8 nucleotides line up with TRBD1. The CDR3 length is 15 residues. J was trimmed by 4 bases and V by 6 bases; bases with no gene match: 7. Per the germline V gene, CDR1 is MNHEY and CDR2 is SVGEGT. The CDR3 DNA sequence: TGTGCCAGCAGCCATCAGGGGGCGAGCACCGGGGAGCTGTTTTTT. It encodes CASSHQGASTGELFF.

Many counts were recorded for this clonotype. The rearrangement uses TRBV5-1 and TRBJ2-7; possible D gene TRBD1, 6 bases. The CDR3 sequence is 16 residues long. Trimming removed 3 bases at V and 2 bases at J, with 18 bases between. The germline V gene encodes CDR1 SGHRS and CDR2 YFSETQ. The DNA for the CDR3 is TGCGCCAGCAGCTCGCTTTCGAAGGGGGAGACCTACGAGCAGTACTTC. It is translated as CASSSLSKGETYEQYF.

Many counts were recorded for this clonotype. The chain couples TRBV6-5 to TRBJ2-7; TRBD2 matches 15 bases. The CDR3 contains 16 residues. CDR1 and CDR2 from the germline V gene are MNHEY and SVGAGI. With 2 bases clipped from V and 4 bases from J, the junction kept 3 bases outside the gene matches. CDR3 sequence reads: CASSYMGTSGGYEQYF. CDR3 DNA sequence: TGTGCCAGCAGTTACATGGGGACTAGCGGGGGGTACGAGCAGTACTTC.

This clonotype was found many times. The chain combines TRBV12-3 or TRBV12-4 with TRBJ2-4; D might be TRBD2 (5 bases). Trimming cost V 5 bases and J 6 bases, with 17 bases left between them. The CDR3 is 15 amino acids. The CDR3 protein is CASSIRGKGLNIQYF. Here the CDR3 DNA reads TGTGCCAGCAGTATCCGGGGAAAGGGCCTAAACATTCAGTACTTC.

The chain uses TRBV10-2 and TRBJ2-4; TRBD1 aligns across 8 bases. The CDR3 contains 15 residues. Trimming took 4 bases from V and 0 from J; bases not matched to a gene: 2. The germline V gene has CDR1 WSHSY and CDR2 SAAADI. CDR3 nucleotide sequence: TGCGCCAGCAGTGGACAGGGGCTAGCCAAAAACATTCAGTACTTC. Translating it yields CASSGQGLAKNIQYF.

This clonotype appeared many times. The chain couples TRBV11-2 to TRBJ2-1, with 9 nucleotides matching TRBD2. In germline, CDR1 is SGHAT, CDR2 FQNNGV. The trim removed 5 bases at V and 4 bases at J, leaving 9 bases unmatched. CDR3 length: 16 amino acids. The CDR3 bases are TGTGCCAGCAGCCCCCAGGGTAGCGGGGGATACAATGAGCAGTTCTTC. It translates to CASSPQGSGGYNEQFF. The full variable domain, completed using reference TRBV11-2 and TRBJ2-1, is EAGVAQSPRYKIIEKRQSVAFWCNPISGHATLYWYQQILGQGPKLLIQFQNNGVVDDSQLPKDRFSAERLKGVDSTLKIQPAKLEDSAVYLCASSPQGSGGYNEQFFGPGTRLTVL.

This clonotype was seen a handful of times. This chain connects TRBV5-5 to TRBJ2-7; 10 nucleotides line up with TRBD1. Germline V gene data show CDR1 as SGHKS and CDR2 as YYEKEE (reference sequence). The CDR3 contains 15 residues. Trimming took 4 bases from V and 0 from J; bases not matched to a gene: 4. CDR3 loop: CASSRGQGTSYEQYF. Here the CDR3 DNA reads TGTGCCAGCAGCCGGGGACAGGGGACCTCCTACGAGCAGTACTTC.

This chain uses TRBV20-1 with TRBJ2-5; the D is unclear. This CDR3 is 17 amino acids long. CDR1 and CDR2 from the germline V gene are DFQATT and SNEGSKA (reference sequence). Trimming shortened V by 1 base and J by 5 bases, and 23 bases separated the two germline ends. The CDR3 nucleotides are TGCAGTGCTAGAGGCTATGCCTTACCTAAGGCGATGGAGACCCAGTACTTC. It specifies CSARGYALPKAMETQYF.

The chain employs TRBV5-5 and TRBJ2-5; TRBD2 is a possible D gene (5 bases). Trimming removed 0 bases at V and 1 base at J, with 13 bases between. Germline CDR1 SGHKS, CDR2 YYEKEE (reference sequence). The CDR3 has 16 residues. CDR3 in DNA: TGTGCCAGCAGCTTGGCTCGGTGGGAGCTCCAAGAGACCCAGTACTTC. It translates to CASSLARWELQETQYF.

This clonotype has a handful of counts. The gene calls are TRBV10-3 and TRBJ2-7; 11 bases are shared with TRBD1. This CDR3 contains 14 residues. The V gene end was trimmed by 10 bases and the J gene end by 5 bases; junction bases not matched to a gene: 10. Per the germline V gene, CDR1 is ENHRY and CDR2 is SYGVKD. Written as DNA, the CDR3 is TGTGCCAGTAACCACGGGACAGGGGGTGACGAGCAGTACTTC. It yields the protein CASNHGTGGDEQYF.

This clonotype has only a few counts. A junction boundary mismatches the germline segment, possibly from a read error. The chain combines TRBV20-1 with TRBJ2-3, with D unclear. Germline CDR1 and CDR2: DFQATT and SNEGSKA (reference sequence). This CDR3 contains 16 residues. The CDR3 loop reads CCARDHRSEQPDTQYF. The DNA of the CDR3 is TGCTGTGCTAGAGATCATCGTAGTGAACAGCCAGATACGCAGTATTTT.

This clonotype showed up many times. The chain links TRBV6-5 to TRBJ2-3; TRBD2 agrees at 8 bases. From germline, CDR1 is MNHEY and CDR2 SVGAGI. The CDR3 sequence is 15 residues long. The junction had 5 bases not matched to a gene; V was cut back by 2 bases and J by 4 bases. CDR3 DNA sequence: TGTGCCAGCAGTTACGGAGCGGGAGAATCAGATACGCAGTATTTT. It encodes CASSYGAGESDTQYF.

This clonotype was picked up a small number of times. The rearrangement joins TRBV7-8 to TRBJ2-2, with D uncertain. The V end was cut by 5 bases, the J end by 1 base, with 14 bases between. Germline V gene lookup returns CDR1 SGHVS and CDR2 FQNEAQ. This CDR3 is 16 amino acids long. The CDR3 nucleotides are TGTGCCAGCAGCAACCTGGAAGCACTGAACACCGGGGAGCTGTTTTTT. Its protein product is CASSNLEALNTGELFF. The full variable domain, in which reference TRBV7-8 and TRBJ2-2 provide the parts outside the CDR3, is GAGVSQSPRYKVAKRGQDVALRCDPISGHVSLFWYQQALGQGPEFLTYFQNEAQLDKSGLPSDRFFAERPEGSVSTLKIQRTQQEDSAVYLCASSNLEALNTGELFFGEGSRLTVL.

This clonotype was recorded at least ten times. The chain links TRBV12-3 or TRBV12-4 to TRBJ2-3; no definite D call. The CDR3 spans 14 residues. Trimming took off 3 bases at V and 0 bases at J, with 7 bases between the two ends. The CDR3 DNA sequence: TGTGCCAGCAGTTTCACAGTGAGCACAGATACGCAGTATTTT. It yields the protein CASSFTVSTDTQYF.